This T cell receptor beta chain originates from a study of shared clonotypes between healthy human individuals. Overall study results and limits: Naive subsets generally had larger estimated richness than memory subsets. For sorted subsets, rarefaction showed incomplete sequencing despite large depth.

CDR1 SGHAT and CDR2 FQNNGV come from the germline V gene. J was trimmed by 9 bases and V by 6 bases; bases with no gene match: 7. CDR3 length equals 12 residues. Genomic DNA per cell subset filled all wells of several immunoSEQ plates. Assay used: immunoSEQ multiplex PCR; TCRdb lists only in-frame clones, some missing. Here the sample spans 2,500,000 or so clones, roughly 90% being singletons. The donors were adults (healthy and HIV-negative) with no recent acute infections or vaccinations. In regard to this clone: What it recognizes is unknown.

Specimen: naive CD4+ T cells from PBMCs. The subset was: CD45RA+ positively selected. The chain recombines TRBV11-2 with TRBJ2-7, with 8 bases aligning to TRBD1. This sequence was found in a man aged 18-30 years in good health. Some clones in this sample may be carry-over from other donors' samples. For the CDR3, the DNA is TGTGCCAGCAGGAGAGACAGGGGCGTGCAGTACTTC. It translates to CASRRDRGVQYF.